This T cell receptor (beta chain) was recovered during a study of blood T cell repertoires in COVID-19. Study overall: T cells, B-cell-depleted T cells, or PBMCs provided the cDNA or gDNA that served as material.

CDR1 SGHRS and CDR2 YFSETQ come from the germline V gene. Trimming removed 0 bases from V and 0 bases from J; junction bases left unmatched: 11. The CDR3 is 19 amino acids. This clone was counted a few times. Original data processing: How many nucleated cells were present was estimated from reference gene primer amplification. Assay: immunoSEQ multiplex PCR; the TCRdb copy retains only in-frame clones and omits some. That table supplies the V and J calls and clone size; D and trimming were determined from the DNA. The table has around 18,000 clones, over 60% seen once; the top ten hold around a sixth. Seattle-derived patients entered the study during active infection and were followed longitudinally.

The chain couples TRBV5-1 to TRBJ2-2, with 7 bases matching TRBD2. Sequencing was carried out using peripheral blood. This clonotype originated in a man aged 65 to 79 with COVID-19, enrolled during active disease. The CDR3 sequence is CASSLGGLSGTPNTGELFF. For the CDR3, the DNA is TGCGCCAGCAGCTTGGGGGGACTAAGCGGGACCCCGAACACCGGGGAGCTGTTTTTT. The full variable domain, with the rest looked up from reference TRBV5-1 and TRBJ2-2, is KAGVTQTPRYLIKTRGQQVTLSCSPISGHRSVSWYQQTPGQGLQFLFEYFSETQRNKGNFPGRFSGRQFSNSRSEMNVSTLELGDSALYLCASSLGGLSGTPNTGELFFGEGSRLTVL.